This T cell receptor beta chain originates from a study of vaccination effects on CD4 cells after COVID-19. The wider study: ViraFEST assay sequencing came after antigen-specific CD4+ T cells were expanded with viral peptide pools. Samples came from two convalescent patients 16 days and one week before vaccination. Study observations and caveats: Convalescents' post-vaccine spike-reactive clones were mainly new, vaccine-induced.

V was cut by 5 bases and J by 4 bases, with 18 bases left in between. CDR1 is SGHVS and CDR2 is FNYEAQ in the germline V gene. The CDR3 has 15 residues. Following culture for around 10 days, CD4+ T cells were isolated. Half-medium exchanges with IL-2 medium took place on days 3 and 7. The assay was immunoSEQ multiplex PCR, and TCRdb's table has in-frame clones only and misses some. The data show more than 40,000 clones, about 70% seen once. As concerns this clone: Its antigen is unidentified.

The receptor's source is a human donor who had a prior SARS-CoV-2 infection. This chain connects TRBV7-6 to TRBJ2-7; D tentatively fits TRBD1 or TRBD2 (5 bases each). Sequenced here: CD4+ T cells from PBMCs cultured without peptide, sampled before COVID-19 vaccination. The CDR3 loop reads CASSLYRDASYEQYF. The CDR3 DNA follows: TGTGCCAGCAGCCTCTACCGGGACGCCTCTTACGAGCAGTACTTC.